This T cell receptor (beta chain) came from a study of shared clonotypes between healthy human individuals. Trimming took off 0 bases at V and 8 bases at J, with 10 bases between the two ends. Germline CDR1 is LGHNA and CDR2 is YSLEER. CDR3 size: 13 residues. Study outcomes and limitations: Among non-shared clonotypes, generation probabilities were lower than among those shared by all four donors. As a rule, naive subsets had a larger estimated richness than memory subsets.

Regarding this clone: Its antigen is undetermined.

For sorted subsets, approximately 0.2 ug DNA per replicate equaled approximately 30,000 T cell genomes. Clones were read by immunoSEQ multiplex PCR, and TCRdb kept only the in-frame ones, dropping some. The table records more than 2,000,000 clones, about 92% of them present only once. The V and J genes are TRBV4-3 and TRBJ1-2; D is uncertain. Sequencing was carried out using naive CD4+ T cells sorted from blood. Subset of the sample: CD45RA+ positively selected. This clonotype was sampled from a man between 18 and 35 years old in good health. Written as DNA, the CDR3 is TGCGCCAGCAGCCAAGATCGGCAGGACGGCTACACCTTC. Protein: CASSQDRQDGYTF.